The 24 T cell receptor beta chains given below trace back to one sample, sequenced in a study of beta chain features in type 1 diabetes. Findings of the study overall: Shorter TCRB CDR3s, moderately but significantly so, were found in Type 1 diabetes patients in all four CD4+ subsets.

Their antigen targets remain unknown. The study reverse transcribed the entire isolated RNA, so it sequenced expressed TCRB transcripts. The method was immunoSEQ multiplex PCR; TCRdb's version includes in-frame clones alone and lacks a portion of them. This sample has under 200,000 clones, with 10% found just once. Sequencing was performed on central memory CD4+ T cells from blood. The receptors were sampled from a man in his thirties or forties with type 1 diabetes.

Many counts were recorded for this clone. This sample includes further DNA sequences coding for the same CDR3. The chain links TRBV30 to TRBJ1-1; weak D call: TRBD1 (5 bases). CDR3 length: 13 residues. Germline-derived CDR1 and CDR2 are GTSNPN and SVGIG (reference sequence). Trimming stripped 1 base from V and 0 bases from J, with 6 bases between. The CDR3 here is CAWSGQMNTEAFF. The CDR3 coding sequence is TGTGCCTGGAGTGGACAGATGAACACTGAAGCTTTCTTT.

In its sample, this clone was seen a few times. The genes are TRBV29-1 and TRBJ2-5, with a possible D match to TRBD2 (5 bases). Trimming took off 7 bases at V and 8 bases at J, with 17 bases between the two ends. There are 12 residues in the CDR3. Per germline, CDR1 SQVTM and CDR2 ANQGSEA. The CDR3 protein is CSAVPGTLTQYF. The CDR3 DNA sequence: TGCAGCGCTGTTCCGGGAACTCTTACCCAGTACTTC.

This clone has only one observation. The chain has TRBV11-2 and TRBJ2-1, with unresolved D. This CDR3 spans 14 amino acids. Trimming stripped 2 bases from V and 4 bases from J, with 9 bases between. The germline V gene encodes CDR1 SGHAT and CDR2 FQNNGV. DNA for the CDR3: TGTGCCAGCAGCTTATCTGGGCTATACAATGAGCAGTTCTTC. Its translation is CASSLSGLYNEQFF.

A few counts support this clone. This CDR3 reads CASSPWSSGSAYEQYF. In DNA, the CDR3 is TGTGCCAGCTCACCATGGTCGAGCGGGAGCGCCTACGAGCAGTACTTC. The rearrangement joins TRBV18 to TRBJ2-7, with TRBD2 matching 8 bases. The CDR3 consists of 16 residues. V was clipped by 2 bases and J by 2 bases; unmatched bases: 8. Germline CDR1 reads KGHSH; CDR2 reads LQKENI.

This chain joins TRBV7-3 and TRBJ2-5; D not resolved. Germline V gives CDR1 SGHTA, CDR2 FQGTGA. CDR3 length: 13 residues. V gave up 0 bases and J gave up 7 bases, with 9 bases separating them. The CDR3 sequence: CASSLTNIGTQYF. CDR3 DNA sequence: TGTGCCAGCAGCTTAACGAACATTGGGACCCAGTACTTC.

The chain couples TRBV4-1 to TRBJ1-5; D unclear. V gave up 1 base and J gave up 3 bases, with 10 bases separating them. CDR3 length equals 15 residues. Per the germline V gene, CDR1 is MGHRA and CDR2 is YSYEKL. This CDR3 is CASSQAGRNNQPQHF. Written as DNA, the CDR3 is TGCGCCAGCAGCCAAGCGGGGAGGAACAATCAGCCCCAGCATTTT.

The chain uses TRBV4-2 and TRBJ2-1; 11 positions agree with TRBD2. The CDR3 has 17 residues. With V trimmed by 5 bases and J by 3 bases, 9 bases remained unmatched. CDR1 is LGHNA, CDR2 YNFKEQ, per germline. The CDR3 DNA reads TGTGCCAGCAGCTCCCCCTCCGGGACTAGCGGCTACAATGAGCAGTTCTTC. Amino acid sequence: CASSSPSGTSGYNEQFF.

The CDR3 sequence: CASSFGDRWGYTF. CDR3 nucleotides: TGTGCCAGCAGTTTTGGGGACAGATGGGGCTACACCTTC. The chain recombines TRBV28 with TRBJ1-2; 7 bases are shared with TRBD1. V dropped 3 bases and J dropped 8; count of bases not matched to a gene: 6. In germline, CDR1 is MDHEN, CDR2 SYDVKM. This CDR3 contains 13 residues.

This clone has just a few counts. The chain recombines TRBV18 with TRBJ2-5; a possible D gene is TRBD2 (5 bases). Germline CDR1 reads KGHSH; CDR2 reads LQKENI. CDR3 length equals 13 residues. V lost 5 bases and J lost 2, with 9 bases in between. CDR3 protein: CASSRLPQETQYF. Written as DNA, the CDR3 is TGTGCCAGCTCAAGACTACCTCAAGAGACCCAGTACTTC.

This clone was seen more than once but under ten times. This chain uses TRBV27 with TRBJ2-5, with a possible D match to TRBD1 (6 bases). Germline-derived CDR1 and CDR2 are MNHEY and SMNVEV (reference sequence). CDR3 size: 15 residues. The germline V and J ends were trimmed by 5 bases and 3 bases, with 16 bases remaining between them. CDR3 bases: TGTGCCAGCAGTCTGACCCGGGACATCAAAGAGACCCAGTACTTC. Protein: CASSLTRDIKETQYF.

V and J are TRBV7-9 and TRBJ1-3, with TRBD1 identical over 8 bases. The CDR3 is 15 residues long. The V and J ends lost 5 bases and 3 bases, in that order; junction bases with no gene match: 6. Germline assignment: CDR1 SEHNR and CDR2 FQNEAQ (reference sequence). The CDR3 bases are TGTGCCAGCAGCGGACAGGGTATCGGTGGAAACACCATATATTTT. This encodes CASSGQGIGGNTIYF. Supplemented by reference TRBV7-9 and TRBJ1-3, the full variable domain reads DTGVSQNPRHKITKRGQNVTFRCDPISEHNRLYWYRQTLGQGPEFLTYFQNEAQLEKSRLLSDRFSAERPKGSFSTLEIQRTEQGDSAMYLCASSGQGIGGNTIYFGEGSWLTVV.

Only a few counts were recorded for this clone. The CDR3 coding sequence is TGTGCCAGCAGCTTAGAGGACGGCGGGGCAGCTTTCTTT. This sequence encodes CASSLEDGGAAFF. V and J are TRBV7-9 and TRBJ1-1; possibly TRBD1 for D (5 bases). V dropped 1 base and J dropped 10 bases, with 13 bases sitting between them. CDR1 and CDR2 (germline): SEHNR, FQNEAQ (reference sequence). The CDR3 is made up of 13 amino acids.

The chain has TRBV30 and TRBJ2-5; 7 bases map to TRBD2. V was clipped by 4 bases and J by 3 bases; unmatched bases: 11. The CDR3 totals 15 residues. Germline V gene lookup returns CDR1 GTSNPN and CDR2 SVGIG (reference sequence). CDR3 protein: CAWNGREVLKETQYF. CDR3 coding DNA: TGTGCCTGGAATGGGAGGGAGGTCCTTAAAGAGACCCAGTACTTC.

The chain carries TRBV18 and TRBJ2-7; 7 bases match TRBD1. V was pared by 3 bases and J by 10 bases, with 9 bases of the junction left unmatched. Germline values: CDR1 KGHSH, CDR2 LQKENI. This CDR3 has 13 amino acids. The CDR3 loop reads CASSPSDRVGQYF. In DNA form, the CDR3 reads TGTGCCAGCTCACCGTCCGACAGGGTTGGTCAGTACTTC. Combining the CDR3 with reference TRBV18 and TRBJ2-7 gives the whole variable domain NAGVMQNPRHLVRRRGQEARLRCSPMKGHSHVYWYRQLPEEGLKFMVYLQKENIIDESGMPKERFSAEFPKEGPSILRIQQVVRGDSAAYFCASSPSDRVGQYFGPGTRLTVT.

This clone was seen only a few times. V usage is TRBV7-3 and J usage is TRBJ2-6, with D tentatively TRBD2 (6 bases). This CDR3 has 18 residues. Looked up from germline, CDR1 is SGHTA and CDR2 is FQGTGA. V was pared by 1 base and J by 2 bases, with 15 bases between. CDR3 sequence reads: CASSLKVPSVTGANVLTF. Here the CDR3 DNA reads TGTGCCAGCAGCTTAAAAGTCCCTAGCGTTACTGGGGCCAACGTCCTGACTTTC.

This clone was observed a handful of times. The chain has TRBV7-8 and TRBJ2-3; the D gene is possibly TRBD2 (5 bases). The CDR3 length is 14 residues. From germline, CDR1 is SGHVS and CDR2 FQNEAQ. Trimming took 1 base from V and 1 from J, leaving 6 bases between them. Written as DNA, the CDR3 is TGTGCCAGCAGCTTAGTGGGAGGCACAGATACGCAGTATTTT. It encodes CASSLVGGTDTQYF.

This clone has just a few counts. The CDR3 sequence is CASSQGSQASSTDTQYF. The CDR3 DNA follows: TGCGCCAGCAGCCAAGGGTCTCAAGCTAGTAGCACAGATACGCAGTATTTT. The gene calls are TRBV4-3 and TRBJ2-3; D is uncertain. The CDR3 spans 17 residues. V gave up 1 base and J gave up 0 bases, with 14 bases separating them. Germline V gene data show CDR1 as LGHNA and CDR2 as YSLEER.

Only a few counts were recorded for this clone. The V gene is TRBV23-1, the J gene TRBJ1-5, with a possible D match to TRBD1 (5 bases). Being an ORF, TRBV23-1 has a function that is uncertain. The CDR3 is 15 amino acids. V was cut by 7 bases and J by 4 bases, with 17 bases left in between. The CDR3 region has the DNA TGCGCCAGCAACCCTTCGTCAGGGAATAATCAGCCCCAGCATTTT. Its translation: CASNPSSGNNQPQHF.

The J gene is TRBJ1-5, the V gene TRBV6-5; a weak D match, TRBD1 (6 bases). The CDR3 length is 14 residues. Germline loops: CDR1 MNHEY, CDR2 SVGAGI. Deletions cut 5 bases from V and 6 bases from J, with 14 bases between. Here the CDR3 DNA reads TGTGCCAGCAGTGTCAGGGTAGGGGGTCAGCCCCAGCATTTT. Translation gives CASSVRVGGQPQHF.

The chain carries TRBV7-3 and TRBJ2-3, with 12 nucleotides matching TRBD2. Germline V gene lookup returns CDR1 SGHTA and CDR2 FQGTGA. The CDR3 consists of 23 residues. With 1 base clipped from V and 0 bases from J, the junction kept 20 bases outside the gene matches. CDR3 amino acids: CASSLRNFPRTSGKDPSTDTQYF. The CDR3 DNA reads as TGTGCCAGCAGCTTAAGGAATTTTCCGAGGACTAGCGGGAAAGACCCTAGCACAGATACGCAGTATTTT.

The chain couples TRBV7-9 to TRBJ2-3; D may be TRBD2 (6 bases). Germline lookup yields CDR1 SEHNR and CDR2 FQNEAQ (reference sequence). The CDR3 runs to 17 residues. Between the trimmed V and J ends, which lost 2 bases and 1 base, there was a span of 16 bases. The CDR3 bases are TGTGCCAGCAGCTTATCATCGGGAGTTTGGGGCACAGATACGCAGTATTTT. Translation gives CASSLSSGVWGTDTQYF.

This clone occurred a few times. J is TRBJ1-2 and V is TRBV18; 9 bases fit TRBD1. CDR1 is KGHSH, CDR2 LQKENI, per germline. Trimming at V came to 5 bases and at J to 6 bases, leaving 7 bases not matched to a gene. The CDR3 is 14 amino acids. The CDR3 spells CASSSRQGEDGYTF. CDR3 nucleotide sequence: TGTGCCAGCTCATCGCGACAGGGGGAAGATGGCTACACCTTC.

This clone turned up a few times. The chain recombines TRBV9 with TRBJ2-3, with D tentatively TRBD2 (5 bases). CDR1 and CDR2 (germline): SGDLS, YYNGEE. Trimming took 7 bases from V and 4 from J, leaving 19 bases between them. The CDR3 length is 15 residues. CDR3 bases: TGTGCCAGCGGCCGTGAGGGAAGGTGGGCAGATACGCAGTATTTT. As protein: CASGREGRWADTQYF.

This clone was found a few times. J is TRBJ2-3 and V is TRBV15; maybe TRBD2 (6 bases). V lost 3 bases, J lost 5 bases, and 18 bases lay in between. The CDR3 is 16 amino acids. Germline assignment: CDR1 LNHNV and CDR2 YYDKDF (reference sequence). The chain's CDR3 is CATSSEEGGGRDTQYF. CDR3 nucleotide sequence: TGTGCCACCAGCAGCGAAGAGGGAGGCGGCAGAGATACGCAGTATTTT. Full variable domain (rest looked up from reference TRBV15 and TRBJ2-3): DAMVIQNPRYQVTQFGKPVTLSCSQTLNHNVMYWYQQKSSQAPKLLFHYYDKDFNNEADTPDNFQSRRPNTSFCFLDIRSPGLGDTAMYLCATSSEEGGGRDTQYFGPGTRLTVL.